This TCR beta chain was sequenced during a study of T cells in Graves' hyperthyroidism and ophthalmopathy (dated by TCRdb to about 2019). About the study as a whole: Peripheral blood was collected at initial diagnosis, before any treatment. To identify distinguishing TCR V-J signatures, a discovery cohort of 100 patients was used, comprising under 45 with Graves' ophthalmopathy and around 60 with stable Graves' hyperthyroidism. An independent validation cohort of under 20 hyperthyroidism patients and about 15 patients who later progressed to ophthalmopathy tested prospective prediction of ophthalmopathy. The 95 to 100 discovery patients were randomly divided into training and test sets at a 7:3 ratio. In about 6 Graves' hyperthyroidism patients, the study also compared T-cell repertoires from thyroid tissue with T-cell repertoires from blood. Once sampling was done, hyperthyroidism patients were given methimazole at a starting dose of 30 mg daily, whereas ophthalmopathy patients were given high-dose intravenous methylprednisolone. The paper reports TCR Vbeta CDR3 sequencing of approximately 140 peripheral blood samples: around 45 ophthalmopathy, under 80 hyperthyroidism and 17 progressor patients. General conclusions and limits of the study: A model built on a 13 V-J signature distinguished ophthalmopathy from stable hyperthyroidism, reaching roughly 88% sensitivity and about 81% specificity in cross-validation and 80%/75% in testing. In validation, the model predicted progression to ophthalmopathy with approximately 70% sensitivity and 72% to 85% specificity, a median of approximately 6.5 months before onset. Most expanded thyroid clonotypes (frequency above 0.001) were also detected in blood, a finding suggesting that blood repertoires may reflect thyroid immune responses. No statistical method was used to fix the sample size in advance, and group allocation was not hidden from the investigators.

The TCR beta CDR3 regions were amplified from RNA transcripts. For the first round of RT-PCR on the TCR CDR3, the HTBI primer set was used together with the Qiagen OneStep RT-PCR kit. Libraries were constructed in a second round of multiplex PCR, after which size selection and purification were performed. Libraries were sequenced paired-end with 100 bp reads on an Illumina HiSeq2000. As for the original processing: Raw data were processed with SOAPnuke, discarding reads with adapters, uncalled bases, mean Phred below 15, or no exact constant-primer or identifier match. COPE v1.2.5 was used to merge high-quality paired reads, and clonotypes were defined as unique nucleotide sequences. Clonotypes were aligned to IMGT TRBV, TRBD and TRBJ reference segments using MiTCR v1.1. Only V-J combinations with frequency above 0.0001, covering roughly 99% of repertoires, were analysed. A TCS score was defined as the ratio of F50 (clonal expansion) to E x V (chaos), with BLOSUM62-based TCRdist applied between CDR3 peptides within each V-J. Welch's t-statistics and random forest reduced 450 to 600 V-J features to 10 to 15, which were used in a naive Bayes classifier (R e1071). TCRdb reprocessing: public reads trimmed at Q25 with fastp, clones called with MiXCR, in-frame beta chains kept. Each CDR3 protein appears once, grouped with its most common genes and DNA. TCRdb's processing, not the authors' own work, is the source of the V and J calls. The sample table contains over 450,000 distinct CDR3 sequences; only one count was recorded for 14% of them. Less than 20% of the sample lies in the top ten.

CDR3 length: 13 amino acids, cysteine to phenylalanine. Only the CDR3 DNA stays, 39 bases, in frame from base 1. The V and J ends are trimmed by 2 bases and 1 base, leaving 6 bases between them. Via the germline V gene (reference sequence), CDR1 is LGHDT and CDR2 YNNKEL. This clonotype was detected ten times or more. It lacks a known antigen. No quality values exist for individual bases; no much larger clone is one base distant. Graves' hyperthyroidism was defined as stable when no progression to ophthalmopathy occurred over 18 months of follow-up. Hyperthyroidism patients were aged 18 to 65 years and newly diagnosed, with disease duration of less than 2 months. The study excluded patients with uncontrolled infections, other autoimmune diseases, pregnancy or lactation. Diagnoses relied on clinical symptoms, serum thyroxine and TRAb, thyroid ultrasound and orbital computed tomography. PBMCs were isolated from about 9.2 ml of fresh peripheral blood by Ficoll-Paque density gradient centrifugation. Total RNA was extracted using Trizol reagent, and RNA quality was assessed on an Agilent 2100 Bioanalyzer.

Sequenced material: blood. The clonotype was recovered from a woman between 18 and 29 years old with Graves' hyperthyroidism. Here the chain combines TRBV3-1 and TRBJ2-7; TRBD2 might be the D gene, on 5 matching bases. Here the CDR3 is given as CASSQQRSYEQYF. In nucleotides, the sequence is TGTGCCAGCAGCCAACAGCGGTCCTACGAGCAGTACTTC.